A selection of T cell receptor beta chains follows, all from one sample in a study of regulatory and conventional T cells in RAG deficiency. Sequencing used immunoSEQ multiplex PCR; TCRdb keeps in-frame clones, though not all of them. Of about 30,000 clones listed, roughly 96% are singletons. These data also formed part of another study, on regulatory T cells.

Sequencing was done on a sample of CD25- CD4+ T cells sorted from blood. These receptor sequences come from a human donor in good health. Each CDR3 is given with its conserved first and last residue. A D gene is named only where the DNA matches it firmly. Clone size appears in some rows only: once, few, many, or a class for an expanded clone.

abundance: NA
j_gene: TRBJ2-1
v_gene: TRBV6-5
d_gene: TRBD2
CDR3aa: CASSYPGGANEQFF
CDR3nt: TGTGCCAGCAGTTACCCCGGGGGGGCTAATGAGCAGTTCTTC

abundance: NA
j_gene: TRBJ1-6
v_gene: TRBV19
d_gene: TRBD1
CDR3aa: CATGTGGNSPLHF
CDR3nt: TGTGCCACAGGGACAGGGGGCAATTCACCCCTCCACTTT

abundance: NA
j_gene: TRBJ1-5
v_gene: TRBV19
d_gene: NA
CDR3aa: CASSPGWGGNQPQHF
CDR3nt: TGTGCCAGTAGTCCAGGGTGGGGTGGCAATCAGCCCCAGCATTTT

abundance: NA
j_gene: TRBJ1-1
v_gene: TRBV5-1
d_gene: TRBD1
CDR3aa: CASSPRTGMNTEAFF
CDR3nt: TGCGCCAGCAGCCCTCGGACAGGGATGAACACTGAAGCTTTCTTT

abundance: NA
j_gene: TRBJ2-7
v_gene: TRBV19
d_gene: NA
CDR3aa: CASSPPGVPYEQYF
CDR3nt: TGTGCCAGTAGTCCTCCGGGAGTTCCCTACGAGCAGTACTTC

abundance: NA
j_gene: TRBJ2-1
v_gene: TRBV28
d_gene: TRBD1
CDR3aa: CASSSSWTGDEQFF
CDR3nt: TGTGCCAGCAGTTCCTCCTGGACAGGGGATGAGCAGTTCTTC

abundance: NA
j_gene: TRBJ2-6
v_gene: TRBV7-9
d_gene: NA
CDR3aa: CAQSRVETSGANVLTF
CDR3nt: TGTGCCCAAAGCCGGGTTGAGACCTCTGGGGCCAACGTCCTGACTTTC

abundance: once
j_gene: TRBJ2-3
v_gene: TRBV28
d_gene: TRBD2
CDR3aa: CASPTSVGGGRTDTQYF
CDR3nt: TGTGCCAGCCCTACGAGCGTTGGGGGGGGGAGAACAGATACGCAGTATTTT

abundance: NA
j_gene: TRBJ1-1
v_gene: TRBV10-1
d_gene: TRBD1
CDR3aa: CASGRGQGLLGDTEAFF
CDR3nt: TGCGCCAGCGGCCGCGGACAGGGGCTTTTAGGGGACACTGAAGCTTTCTTT

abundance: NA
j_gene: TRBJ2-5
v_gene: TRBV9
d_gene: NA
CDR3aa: CASSPLPGRQETQYF
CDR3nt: TGTGCCAGCAGCCCCCTCCCTGGCAGGCAAGAGACCCAGTACTTC

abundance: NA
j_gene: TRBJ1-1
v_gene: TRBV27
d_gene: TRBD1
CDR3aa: CASSLTGGKGEAFF
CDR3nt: TGTGCCAGCAGTTTGACAGGGGGTAAGGGTGAAGCTTTCTTT

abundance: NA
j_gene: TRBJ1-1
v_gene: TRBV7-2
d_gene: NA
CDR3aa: CASSLAYRNTEAFF
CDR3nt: TGTGCCAGCAGCTTAGCTTACAGGAACACTGAAGCTTTCTTT

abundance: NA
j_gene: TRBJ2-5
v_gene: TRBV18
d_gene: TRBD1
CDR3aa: CASSPGTGIGETQYF
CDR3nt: TGTGCCAGCTCACCCGGGACAGGGATTGGAGAGACCCAGTACTTC

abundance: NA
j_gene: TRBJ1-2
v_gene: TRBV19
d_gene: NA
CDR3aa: CASSPVWVEYGYTF
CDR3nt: TGTGCCAGTAGCCCGGTTTGGGTGGAGTATGGCTACACCTTC

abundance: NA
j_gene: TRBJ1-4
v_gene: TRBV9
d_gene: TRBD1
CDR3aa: CASSDGTGRHEKLFF
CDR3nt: TGTGCCAGCAGCGACGGGACAGGGAGGCATGAAAAACTGTTTTTT

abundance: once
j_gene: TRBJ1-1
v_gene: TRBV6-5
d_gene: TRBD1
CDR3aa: CASRGDRGNTEAFF
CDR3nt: TGTGCCAGCAGGGGGGACAGGGGGAACACTGAAGCTTTCTTT